The present TCR beta chain was sequenced within a study of a mutant IDH1 vaccine in newly diagnosed glioma. Study-wide background: Averaging around 42 years of age, treated patients were around 60% male and roughly 38% female. Pretreatment consisted of radiotherapy, temozolomide, or both, with most receiving both.

Germline assignment: CDR1 SEHNR and CDR2 FQNEAQ (reference sequence). This CDR3 has 16 amino acids. J lost 2 bases, V lost 5 bases, and 11 bases had no gene match. The protocol was immunoSEQ multiplex PCR, while the TCRdb copy is restricted to in-frame clones and leaves out a portion. Of approximately 84,000 clones detected, 75% to 90% appear once; the ten largest clones hold about 5.7%. Worth noting for this clone: As yet, its antigen is unknown.

Time point here: week 47, end of study. Topical imiquimod accompanied each vaccine dose, which consisted of 300 ug of mutant IDH1 20-mer peptide. The donors had new WHO grade 3 or 4 astrocytomas; these were IDH1-mutant and ATRX-lost. Sequencing was performed on PBMCs, taken from a glioma patient whose treatment included an IDH1 peptide vaccine. The chain joins TRBV7-9 to TRBJ2-7; 8 positions match TRBD2. The TCR comes from a man between 40 and 49 years old with glioma. The chain's CDR3 is CASSEAGSGATYEQYF. In nucleotides, the CDR3 is TGTGCCAGCAGCGAAGCTGGTAGCGGGGCGACCTACGAGCAGTACTTC.